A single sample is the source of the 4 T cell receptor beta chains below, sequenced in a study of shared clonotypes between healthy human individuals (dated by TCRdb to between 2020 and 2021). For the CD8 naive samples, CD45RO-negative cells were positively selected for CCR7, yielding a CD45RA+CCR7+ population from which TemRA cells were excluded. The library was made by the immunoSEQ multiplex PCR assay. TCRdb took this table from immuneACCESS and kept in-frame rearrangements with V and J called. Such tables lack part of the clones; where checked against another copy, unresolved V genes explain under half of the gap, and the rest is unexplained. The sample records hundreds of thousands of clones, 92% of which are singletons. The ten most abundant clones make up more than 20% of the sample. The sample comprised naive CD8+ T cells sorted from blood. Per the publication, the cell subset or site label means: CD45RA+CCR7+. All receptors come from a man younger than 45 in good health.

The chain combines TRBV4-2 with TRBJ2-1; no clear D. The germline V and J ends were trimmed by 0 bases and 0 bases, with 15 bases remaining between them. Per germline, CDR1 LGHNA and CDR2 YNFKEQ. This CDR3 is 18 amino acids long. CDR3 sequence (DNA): TGTGCCAGCAGCCAAGAACCCACGACGAGTAGCTCCTACAATGAGCAGTTCTTC. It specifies CASSQEPTTSSSYNEQFF.

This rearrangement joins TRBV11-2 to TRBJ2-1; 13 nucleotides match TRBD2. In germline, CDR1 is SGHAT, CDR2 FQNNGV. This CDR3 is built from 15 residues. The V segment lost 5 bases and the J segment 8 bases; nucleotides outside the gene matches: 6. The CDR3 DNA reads TGTGCCAGCAGCGGGTGGACTAGCGGGAGTTATGAGCAGTTCTTC. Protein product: CASSGWTSGSYEQFF.

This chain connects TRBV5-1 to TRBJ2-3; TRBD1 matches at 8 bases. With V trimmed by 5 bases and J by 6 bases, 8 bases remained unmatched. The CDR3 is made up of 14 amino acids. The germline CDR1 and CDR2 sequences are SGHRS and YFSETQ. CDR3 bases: TGCGCCAGCAGGAGGGACAGGTATATTGATACGCAGTATTTT. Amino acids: CASRRDRYIDTQYF. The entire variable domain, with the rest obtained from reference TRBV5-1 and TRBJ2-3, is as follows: KAGVTQTPRYLIKTRGQQVTLSCSPISGHRSVSWYQQTPGQGLQFLFEYFSETQRNKGNFPGRFSGRQFSNSRSEMNVSTLELGDSALYLCASRRDRYIDTQYFGPGTRLTVL.

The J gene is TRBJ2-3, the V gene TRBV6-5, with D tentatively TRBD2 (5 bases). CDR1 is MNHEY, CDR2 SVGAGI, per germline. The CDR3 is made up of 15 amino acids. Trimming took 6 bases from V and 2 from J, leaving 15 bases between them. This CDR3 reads CASSPAGSYTDTQYF. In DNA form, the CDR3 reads TGTGCCAGCAGCCCCGCGGGTAGCTACACAGATACGCAGTATTTT.